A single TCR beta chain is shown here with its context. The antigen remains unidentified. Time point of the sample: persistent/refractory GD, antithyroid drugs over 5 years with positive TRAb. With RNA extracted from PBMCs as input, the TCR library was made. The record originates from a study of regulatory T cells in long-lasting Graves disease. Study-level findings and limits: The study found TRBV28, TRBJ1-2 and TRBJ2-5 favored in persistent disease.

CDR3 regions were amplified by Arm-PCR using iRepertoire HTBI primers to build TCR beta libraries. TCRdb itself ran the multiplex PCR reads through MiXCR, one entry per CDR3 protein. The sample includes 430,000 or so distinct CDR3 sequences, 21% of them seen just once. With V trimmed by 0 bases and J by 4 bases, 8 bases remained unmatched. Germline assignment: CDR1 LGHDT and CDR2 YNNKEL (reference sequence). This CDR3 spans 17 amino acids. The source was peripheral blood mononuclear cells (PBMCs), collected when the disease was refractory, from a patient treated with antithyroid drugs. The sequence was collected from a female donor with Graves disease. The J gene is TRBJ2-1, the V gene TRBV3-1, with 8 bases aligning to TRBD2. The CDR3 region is CASSQDASGSYYNEQFF. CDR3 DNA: TGTGCCAGCAGCCAAGATGCCAGCGGGAGCTATTACAATGAGCAGTTCTTC.